Listed below are T cell receptor beta chains from one sample, sequenced in a study of cytomegalovirus exposure and HLA in healthy donors. Here immunoSEQ multiplex PCR was the method, and the copy in TCRdb shows in-frame clones only, minus some. The sample holds under 150,000 clones, 70% to 80% seen once. Input material: PBMCs. These receptors originate from a female donor in good health and CMV-seronegative. Both conserved end residues are part of each CDR3. The D gene is left open where the match is weak. Part of the rows lack a size; the others show once, few, many or a class for expanded clones.

v_call	d_call	cdr3_length	j_call	clone_size	cdr3_aa	cdr3_nt
TRBV5-1	NA	17	TRBJ1-6	few	CASSSGGAGSYNSPLHF	TGCGCCAGCAGCTCGGGGGGAGCAGGGTCCTATAATTCACCCCTCCACTTT
TRBV7-8	TRBD2	16	TRBJ2-1	NA	CASSFLLASLRGEQFF	TGTGCCAGCAGCTTCCTACTAGCGAGCCTTAGGGGTGAGCAGTTCTTC
TRBV6-1	NA	17	TRBJ1-5	NA	CASSAGWGGAGNQPQHF	TGTGCCAGCAGTGCCGGTTGGGGGGGGGCGGGCAATCAGCCCCAGCATTTT
TRBV27	TRBD1	15	TRBJ1-6	NA	CASSLWDRTNSPLHF	TGTGCCAGCAGTTTATGGGACAGGACCAATTCACCCCTCCACTTT
TRBV6-5	TRBD2	14	TRBJ2-5	few	CASSYSRGGETQYF	TGTGCCAGCAGTTACTCGCGGGGAGGGGAGACCCAGTACTTC
TRBV5-1	NA	13	TRBJ2-7	NA	CASSSDTFYEQYF	TGCGCCAGCAGCTCTGACACCTTCTACGAGCAGTACTTC
TRBV7-9	TRBD2	19	TRBJ2-7	NA	CASSSSRYQTQTSLREQYF	TGTGCCAGCAGCTCATCACGGTATCAGACTCAGACTAGCCTACGAGAGCAGTACTTC
TRBV9	NA	12	TRBJ2-3	NA	CASSVTGDTQYF	TGTGCCAGCAGCGTAACTGGAGATACGCAGTATTTT
TRBV29-1	NA	13	TRBJ1-1	few	CSVEDLGGTEAFF	TGCAGCGTTGAAGATTTAGGCGGCACTGAAGCTTTCTTT
TRBV4-3	TRBD1	14	TRBJ1-2	NA	CASSQDRGGGGYTF	TGCGCCAGCAGCCAAGATAGAGGGGGCGGTGGCTACACCTTC
TRBV29-1	TRBD2	16	TRBJ2-3	NA	CSVPGLAGVNTDTQYF	TGCAGCGTCCCCGGGCTAGCGGGGGTGAACACAGATACGCAGTATTTT
TRBV29-1	TRBD1	12	TRBJ1-2	NA	CSVVGQGPGYTF	TGCAGCGTTGTCGGACAGGGTCCTGGCTACACCTTC
TRBV15	TRBD1	14	TRBJ2-7	NA	CATSPRQGTYEQYF	TGTGCCACCAGCCCACGACAGGGAACCTACGAGCAGTACTTC
TRBV5-1	NA	14	TRBJ2-7	NA	CASSLGLGTYEQYF	TGCGCCAGCAGCTTGGGACTAGGAACCTACGAGCAGTACTTC
TRBV27	NA	18	TRBJ2-2	NA	CASSFLHINRGGAGELFF	TGTGCCAGCAGTTTCCTACACATTAACAGGGGAGGCGCCGGGGAGCTGTTTTTT
TRBV1	NA	15	TRBJ2-5	NA	CTSSQATRLEETQYF	TGCACCAGCAGCCAAGCCACACGACTGGAAGAGACCCAGTACTTC
TRBV5-4	NA	15	TRBJ2-7	NA	CASSPDSATFYEQYF	TGTGCCAGCAGCCCAGACTCAGCGACGTTCTACGAGCAGTACTTC
TRBV15	NA	17	TRBJ2-6	NA	CATSRDRTDSGANVLTF	TGTGCCACCAGCAGAGATCGAACAGACTCTGGGGCCAACGTCCTGACTTTC
TRBV5-6	NA	14	TRBJ2-3	NA	CASSSPGGQDTQYF	TGTGCCAGCAGCTCGCCGGGAGGACAGGATACGCAGTATTTT
TRBV2	NA	15	TRBJ2-5	NA	CATIPWGGFQETQYF	TGTGCCACCATCCCGTGGGGGGGCTTCCAAGAGACCCAGTACTTC
TRBV4-3	NA	15	TRBJ1-2	once	CASSQEQTPNYGYTF	TGCGCCAGCAGCCAAGAACAGACACCAAACTATGGCTACACCTTC
TRBV7-9	TRBD1	14	TRBJ1-5	NA	CASSLDRFNQPQHF	TGTGCCAGCAGCCTGGACAGGTTCAATCAGCCCCAGCATTTT
TRBV27	NA	18	TRBJ2-7	NA	CASSLSPNRPGPTYEQYF	TGTGCCAGCAGTTTATCGCCTAATCGGCCAGGGCCAACCTACGAGCAGTACTTC
TRBV6-1	NA	15	TRBJ1-5	NA	CASSWGRASNQPQHF	TGTGCCAGCAGTTGGGGGAGGGCTAGCAATCAGCCCCAGCATTTT
TRBV19	TRBD1	13	TRBJ2-1	NA	CASSKQGADEQFF	TGTGCCAGTAGTAAACAGGGGGCGGATGAGCAGTTCTTC
TRBV7-6	TRBD2	16	TRBJ2-1	NA	CASSLRASGKFNEQFF	TGTGCCAGCAGCTTAAGGGCCAGCGGGAAGTTCAATGAGCAGTTCTTC
TRBV9	TRBD2	15	TRBJ2-5	NA	CASSSSGGTQETQYF	TGTGCCAGCAGCAGCAGCGGGGGCACCCAAGAGACCCAGTACTTC
TRBV7-2	NA	15	TRBJ2-3	NA	CASSSRLEYADTQYF	TGTGCCAGCAGCTCTCGACTAGAATACGCAGATACGCAGTATTTT
TRBV10-3	TRBD1	17	TRBJ1-2	NA	CAISAGKSGGAGYGYTF	TGTGCCATCAGTGCAGGGAAATCAGGGGGCGCTGGCTATGGCTACACCTTC
TRBV4-1	NA	13	TRBJ2-3	few	CASSQVGGGTQYF	TGCGCCAGCAGCCAAGTTGGGGGAGGAACGCAGTATTTT
TRBV9	NA	15	TRBJ1-3	NA	CASSPQRGVGNTIYF	TGTGCCAGCAGCCCTCAACGGGGGGTCGGAAACACCATATATTTT
TRBV11-2	NA	16	TRBJ1-3	NA	CASSLNVHHSGNTIYF	TGTGCCAGCAGCTTAAATGTACACCACTCTGGAAACACCATATATTTT
TRBV30	TRBD2	15	TRBJ2-3	NA	CAWSVWRGGADTQYF	TGTGCCTGGAGTGTCTGGCGGGGGGGCGCAGATACGCAGTATTTT
TRBV7-9	NA	15	TRBJ2-1	NA	CASREATGYYNEQFF	TGTGCCAGCAGAGAGGCGACAGGTTACTACAATGAGCAGTTCTTC
TRBV30	NA	14	TRBJ2-3	NA	CAWTPPGNTDTQYF	TGTGCCTGGACACCCCCCGGGAACACAGATACGCAGTATTTT
TRBV5-6	NA	15	TRBJ1-1	NA	CASSSLGAPFTEAFF	TGTGCCAGCAGCTCTTTGGGGGCACCGTTCACTGAAGCTTTCTTT
TRBV7-2	NA	15	TRBJ2-7	NA	CASSLQAGRNYEQYF	TGTGCCAGCAGCTTACAAGCGGGCCGAAATTACGAGCAGTACTTC
TRBV7-2	TRBD2	14	TRBJ2-5	NA	CASRRLAGVETQYF	TGTGCCAGCAGGAGACTAGCGGGGGTGGAGACCCAGTACTTC
TRBV6-5	NA	15	TRBJ1-2	NA	CASSSLTDSNYGYTF	TGTGCCAGCAGTTCCCTAACGGACAGCAACTATGGCTACACCTTC
TRBV9	TRBD1	14	TRBJ2-5	NA	CASSAALGGQTQYF	TGTGCCAGCAGCGCGGCCTTAGGGGGCCAGACCCAGTACTTC
TRBV29-1	NA	10	TRBJ2-1	NA	CSVVQKEQFF	TGCAGCGTTGTCCAGAAGGAGCAGTTCTTC
TRBV7-9	NA	16	TRBJ1-2	few	CASSPTRGRTMEGYTF	TGTGCCAGCAGCCCCACCCGGGGACGGACTATGGAAGGCTACACCTTC
TRBV30	NA	11	TRBJ2-5	NA	CAWSVRETQYF	TGTGCCTGGAGTGTTAGAGAGACCCAGTACTTC
TRBV9	NA	15	TRBJ2-2	NA	CASSEWGRATGELFF	TGTGCCAGCAGCGAATGGGGGCGGGCCACCGGGGAGCTGTTTTTT
TRBV5-1	TRBD2	15	TRBJ2-3	NA	CASSLAGGSKDTQYF	TGCGCCAGCAGCTTGGCCGGCGGGAGTAAAGATACGCAGTATTTT
TRBV6-1	TRBD1	18	TRBJ1-5	few	CASSEAQGGRVATWPQHF	TGTGCCAGCAGTGAAGCGCAAGGGGGCAGGGTGGCAACGTGGCCCCAGCATTTT
TRBV5-6	TRBD2	16	TRBJ2-3	NA	CASSRGLAGGRDTQYF	TGTGCCAGCAGCAGGGGACTAGCGGGGGGGCGGGATACGCAGTATTTT
TRBV7-8	TRBD1	15	TRBJ1-6	NA	CASSANRDRGTPLHF	TGTGCCAGCAGCGCAAACCGGGACAGGGGGACACCCCTCCACTTT
TRBV6-1	TRBD1	16	TRBJ1-2	NA	CASSEAQAQGGYGYTF	TGTGCCAGCAGTGAAGCGCAGGCACAGGGGGGGTATGGCTACACCTTC
TRBV19	NA	11	TRBJ1-1	NA	CASRDTGEAFF	TGTGCCAGTAGGGATACAGGTGAAGCTTTCTTT